These 2 T cell receptor beta chains originate from one sample sequenced in a study of control samples from healthy donors and cancer patients. Sequencing was performed with immunoSEQ multiplex PCR; in TCRdb, only in-frame clones are kept and a portion is missing. The sample has some 130,000 clones, roughly 90% seen once. Source material: blood. The source is a woman in her 50s in good health.

The chain uses TRBV11-2 and TRBJ2-7, with 7 nucleotides matching TRBD2. V lost 7 bases, J lost 6 bases, and 3 bases stayed unmatched. The CDR3 loop spans 11 amino acids. Per the germline V gene, CDR1 is SGHAT and CDR2 is FQNNGV. The CDR3 loop is CASTGLLEQYF. CDR3 nucleotide sequence: TGTGCCAGCACGGGACTACTCGAGCAGTACTTC.

CDR3 amino acids: CAWSVSSNQPQHF. CDR3 in DNA: TGTGCCTGGAGTGTAAGTAGCAATCAGCCCCAGCATTTT. The chain combines TRBV30 with TRBJ1-5; D is unresolved. The CDR3 length is 13 residues. Germline V lookup: CDR1 GTSNPN, CDR2 SVGIG (reference sequence). Trimming took 0 bases from V and 0 from J, leaving 3 bases between them.